This passage covers 27 T cell receptor beta chains from one sample sequenced in a study of T cells in Graves' hyperthyroidism and ophthalmopathy. Researchers took RNA transcripts and amplified the TCR beta CDR3 regions from them. TCR CDR3 underwent first-round RT-PCR with the HTBI primer set. TCRdb used MiXCR to reprocess the multiplex PCR reads, holding one entry per CDR3 protein. The data show 640,000 or so distinct CDR3 sequences, 14% to 15% seen once. Sequences were obtained from blood. These receptors were taken from a woman aged 40 to 50 with Graves' ophthalmopathy.

This clonotype was detected only a few times. The rearrangement joins TRBV6-2 or TRBV6-3 to TRBJ2-1; 12 nucleotides match TRBD2. CDR1 is MNHEY and CDR2 is SVGEGT in the germline V gene. V shed 2 bases and J 8 bases; nucleotides not matched to a gene: 16. The CDR3 length is 19 residues. CDR3 protein: CASSYPLTGLAGYQYEQFF. The CDR3 DNA sequence: TGTGCCAGCAGTTACCCACTTACAGGACTAGCGGGATATCAATATGAGCAGTTCTTC.

This clonotype was seen repeatedly, ten times or more. The chain combines TRBV28 with TRBJ2-5, with D perhaps matching TRBD1 (5 bases). Trimming shortened V by 2 bases and J by 3 bases, and 10 bases separated the two germline ends. CDR3 length equals 14 residues. Looked up from germline, CDR1 is MDHEN and CDR2 is SYDVKM. In DNA, the CDR3 is TGTGCCAGCAGTTTAATGACAGTCGAAGAGACCCAGTACTTC. Translation: CASSLMTVEETQYF.

This rearrangement joins TRBV9 to TRBJ2-5; D is undetermined. The CDR3 sequence is 14 residues long. From germline, CDR1 is SGDLS and CDR2 YYNGEE. V was cut by 4 bases and J by 1 base, with 11 bases left in between. This CDR3 reads CASSSGPLQETQYF. CDR3 coding DNA: TGTGCCAGCAGCTCGGGCCCCCTCCAAGAGACCCAGTACTTC. Together with reference TRBV9 and TRBJ2-5, the CDR3 gives the full variable domain: DSGVTQTPKHLITATGQRVTLRCSPRSGDLSVYWYQQSLDQGLQFLIQYYNGEERAKGNILERFSAQQFPDLHSELNLSSLELGDSALYFCASSSGPLQETQYFGPGTRLLVL.

In this sample, this clonotype turned up many times. The genes are TRBV12-3 or TRBV12-4 and TRBJ1-2; 8 nucleotides agree with TRBD1. J was trimmed by 5 bases and V by 7 bases; bases with no gene match: 9. This CDR3 contains 14 residues. In DNA form, the CDR3 reads TGTGCCAGCACCGAGGACAGGGCCTCTTATGGCTACACCTTC. It translates to CASTEDRASYGYTF.

Many counts were recorded for this clonotype. V is TRBV4-2 and J is TRBJ1-1, with D maybe TRBD1 (5 bases). The CDR3 is 14 amino acids. Germline V lookup: CDR1 LGHNA, CDR2 YNFKEQ. V was clipped by 4 bases and J by 4 bases, with 13 bases between them. The CDR3 reads CASSRTYRSTEAFF. CDR3 nucleotide sequence: TGTGCCAGCAGCCGGACGTACAGGAGCACTGAAGCTTTCTTT.

This clonotype was observed many times. The gene calls are TRBV29-1 and TRBJ2-2; 10 nucleotides agree with TRBD2. Germline loops: CDR1 SQVTM, CDR2 ANQGSEA. V was clipped by 7 bases and J by 1 base; unmatched bases: 3. The CDR3 runs to 14 residues. The CDR3 region has the DNA TGCAGCGGCTGGACTAGCGGGAACACCGGGGAGCTGTTTTTT. Translation: CSGWTSGNTGELFF.

This clonotype showed up just a few times. A single base separates this from a much larger clone, so it may be a read error. The genes are TRBV27 and TRBJ2-7; TRBD2 agrees at 14 bases. Germline values: CDR1 MNHEY, CDR2 SMNVEV (reference sequence). V lost 7 bases and J lost 4; bases outside the gene matches: 9. The CDR3 has 16 residues. The CDR3 is CASKPGLAGVRYEQYF. CDR3 coding DNA: TGTGCCAGCAAGCCGGGACTAGCGGGAGTGAGGTACGAGCAGTACTTC.

There are a few counts of this clonotype. This sequence joins TRBV29-1 and TRBJ2-7; TRBD2 aligns across 7 bases. Germline CDR1 and CDR2: SQVTM and ANQGSEA. CDR3 size: 16 residues. V dropped 1 base and J dropped 0; count of bases not matched to a gene: 9. DNA of the CDR3: TGCAGCGTTGAAGCCGATAGCGGGCCCAGCTCCTACGAGCAGTACTTC. As protein: CSVEADSGPSSYEQYF.

J is TRBJ1-2 and V is TRBV5-6, with D possibly being TRBD1 (6 bases). The germline gives CDR1 SGHDT, CDR2 YYEEEE. V shed 4 bases and J shed 1 base, with 17 bases lying between them. There are 16 residues in the CDR3. DNA for the CDR3: TGTGCCAGCAGCCCGGCCCGGGGGCAGGTTAACTATGGCTACACCTTC. Protein: CASSPARGQVNYGYTF.

This clonotype showed up many times. The chain uses TRBV20-1 and TRBJ2-5; D assignment may be TRBD1 or TRBD2 (5 bases each). CDR3 length: 13 amino acids. Germline V gene data show CDR1 as DFQATT and CDR2 as SNEGSKA (reference sequence). Trimming pared 2 bases from V and 0 bases from J, leaving 7 bases between. The CDR3 protein is CSARPGHQETQYF. In DNA, the CDR3 is TGCAGTGCTAGACCGGGACACCAAGAGACCCAGTACTTC.

The table lists this clonotype with a count of one. The genes are TRBV27 and TRBJ2-5, with D tentatively TRBD1 or TRBD2 (5 bases each). This CDR3 has 14 residues. The V and J ends lost 2 bases and 4 bases respectively, with 11 bases between them. CDR1 and CDR2 (germline): MNHEY, SMNVEV (reference sequence). This CDR3 reads CASSLRDPGETQYF. CDR3 in DNA: TGTGCCAGCAGTTTAAGGGACCCCGGAGAGACCCAGTACTTC.

The J gene is TRBJ2-2, the V gene TRBV7-3, with D possibly called TRBD1 or TRBD2 (5 bases each). CDR1 SGHTA and CDR2 FQGTGA come from the germline V gene. CDR3 size: 14 residues. V gave up 5 bases and J gave up 6 bases, with 13 bases separating them. The CDR3 bases are TGTGCCAGCAGCCTCCTCTTGGGGGCCGGGGAGCTGTTTTTT. Amino acid sequence: CASSLLLGAGELFF.

In its sample, this clonotype was seen a few times. The chain combines TRBV4-2 with TRBJ1-2; TRBD1 might be the D (6 bases). The ends were cut back, 0 bases at V and 3 bases at J, with 23 bases in the middle. Germline V gene sequence: CDR1 LGHNA, CDR2 YNFKEQ. This CDR3 is 19 amino acids long. CDR3 coding DNA: TGTGCCAGCAGCCAAGAAGAAGGGATAGTGGACAGTGACTACTATGGCTACACCTTC. Its translation: CASSQEEGIVDSDYYGYTF.

This clonotype was counted between two and nine times. The V call is TRBV7-3, the J call TRBJ2-3; the D gene is possibly TRBD1 (5 bases). CDR1 is SGHTA, CDR2 FQGTGA, per germline. This CDR3 is built from 13 residues. The V gene lost 2 bases and the J gene lost 5 bases, with 8 bases spanning the gap. The CDR3 region is CASSLGRGDTQYF. In DNA, the CDR3 is TGTGCCAGCAGCTTAGGAAGGGGAGATACGCAGTATTTT.

This clonotype was recorded many times. The chain links TRBV6-1 to TRBJ1-3; tentative D call: TRBD1 (5 bases). Trimming removed 4 bases at V and 4 bases at J, with 8 bases between. The length of the CDR3 is 13 residues. Germline-derived CDR1 and CDR2 are MNHNS and SASEGT. The CDR3: CASSGDGGNTIYF. The CDR3 nucleotides read TGTGCCAGCAGTGGGGACGGAGGAAACACCATATATTTT.

This clonotype was counted at least ten times. The J gene is TRBJ2-2, the V gene TRBV24-1; D uncertain. The CDR3 spans 16 residues. Per germline, CDR1 KGHDR and CDR2 SFDVKD. Trimming cost V 1 base and J 2 bases, with 10 bases left between them. CDR3: CATSDLKAQNTGELFF. In DNA form, the CDR3 reads TGTGCCACCAGTGATTTAAAAGCGCAAAACACCGGGGAGCTGTTTTTT.

This clonotype was counted at least ten times. The chain joins TRBV7-3 to TRBJ2-2; perhaps TRBD2 as D (6 bases). The CDR3 has 15 amino acids. The ends were cut back, 7 bases at V and 4 bases at J, with 16 bases in the middle. Germline V CDR1 and CDR2: SGHTA, FQGTGA. CDR3 sequence reads: CASKGGGRGTGELFF. The CDR3 bases are TGTGCCAGCAAGGGCGGAGGGCGAGGCACCGGGGAGCTGTTTTTT.

This clonotype was detected ten times or more. The chain carries TRBV25-1 and TRBJ2-7; 9 bases fit TRBD1. With V trimmed by 4 bases and J by 2 bases, 6 bases remained unmatched. From germline, CDR1 is MGHDK and CDR2 SYGVNS. The CDR3 has 15 amino acids. CDR3 amino acids: CASSARTGAAYEQYF. CDR3 nucleotides: TGTGCCAGCAGTGCCCGGACAGGGGCCGCCTACGAGCAGTACTTC.

This clonotype has a count of ten or more. V is TRBV5-1 and J is TRBJ2-7; a possible D gene is TRBD1 (6 bases). The CDR3 length is 12 residues. Trimming stripped 4 bases from V and 5 bases from J, with 10 bases between. Germline CDR1 SGHRS, CDR2 YFSETQ. The CDR3 sequence: CASSAQGDEQYF. The CDR3 DNA follows: TGCGCCAGCAGCGCACAGGGTGACGAGCAGTACTTC.

V usage is TRBV6-1 and J usage is TRBJ1-1; 9 bases map to TRBD1. V dropped 6 bases and J dropped 5; count of bases not matched to a gene: 7. Per the germline V gene, CDR1 is MNHNS and CDR2 is SASEGT. The CDR3 is 14 amino acids. CDR3 nucleotide sequence: TGTGCCAGCAGGTCCGGGACAGGGTGGACTGAAGCTTTCTTT. Its protein product is CASRSGTGWTEAFF.

This clonotype occurred many times. One end of the junction fails to match germline, which may point to a read error. The CDR3 nucleotides are TGTGCCATCAGTTACTCGGACAGGGCTCAAGAGACCCAGTACTTC. It codes for CAISYSDRAQETQYF. The rearrangement uses TRBV6-5 and TRBJ2-5; TRBD1 aligns across 8 bases. Germline CDR1 MNHEY, CDR2 SVGAGI. CDR3 length: 15 residues.

Here the CDR3 reads CASSQGGGPSSYEQYF. The CDR3 DNA follows: TGCGCCAGCAGCCAAGGAGGCGGCCCGAGCTCCTACGAGCAGTACTTC. The chain has TRBV4-1 and TRBJ2-7; no clear D. V lost 1 base and J 0 bases, leaving 13 bases between the germline ends. Germline V gene sequence: CDR1 MGHRA, CDR2 YSYEKL. CDR3 length: 16 residues.

This clonotype was seen only a few times. The chain uses TRBV18 and TRBJ2-7; a possible D gene is TRBD1 (6 bases). Germline V CDR1 and CDR2: KGHSH, LQKENI. The V end was cut by 2 bases, the J end by 5 bases, with 10 bases between. The CDR3 is 13 amino acids. CDR3 amino acids: CASSPSGVHEQYF. The CDR3, as DNA: TGTGCCAGCTCACCATCAGGGGTCCACGAGCAGTACTTC.

This clonotype was seen once. Here the CDR3 DNA reads TGCAGTGCTAGAGTGGGGGATGGGTTTAATCAGCCCCAGCATTTT. This gives the protein CSARVGDGFNQPQHF. This chain links TRBV20-1 with TRBJ1-5; a possible D gene is TRBD1 (5 bases). CDR1 is DFQATT and CDR2 is SNEGSKA in the germline V gene (reference sequence). The CDR3 has 15 residues. V lost 1 base to trimming and J lost 4 bases, with 14 bases between them.

This clonotype has ten or more counts. The rearrangement joins TRBV6-2 or TRBV6-3 to TRBJ2-7; D is uncertain. Trimming stripped 8 bases from V and 6 bases from J, with 20 bases between. Germline V gene sequence: CDR1 MNHEY, CDR2 SVGEGT. The CDR3 sequence is 14 residues long. The CDR3 reads CASAVPVGSGEQYF. In DNA form, the CDR3 reads TGTGCCAGCGCGGTTCCTGTAGGGTCTGGCGAGCAGTACTTC.

This clonotype was seen many times. CDR3 in DNA: TGTGCCAGCAGGCGACCAAGCGGGGGCGAGACCCAGTACTTC. This encodes CASRRPSGGETQYF. The chain employs TRBV6-5 and TRBJ2-5, with TRBD2 matching over 8 bases. V trimming: 6 bases; J trimming: 5 bases; junction bases outside the gene matches: 8. Per the germline V gene, CDR1 is MNHEY and CDR2 is SVGAGI. This CDR3 has 14 residues.

This clonotype was observed many times. The chain uses TRBV7-2 and TRBJ2-7; no clear D. The CDR3 is made up of 14 amino acids. Trimming cost V 4 bases and J 1 base, with 11 bases left between them. Germline V gene sequence: CDR1 SGHTA, CDR2 FQGNSA. CDR3 bases: TGTGCCAGCAGCTACGAGGCCTCATCCTACGAGCAGTACTTC. Protein sequence: CASSYEASSYEQYF.